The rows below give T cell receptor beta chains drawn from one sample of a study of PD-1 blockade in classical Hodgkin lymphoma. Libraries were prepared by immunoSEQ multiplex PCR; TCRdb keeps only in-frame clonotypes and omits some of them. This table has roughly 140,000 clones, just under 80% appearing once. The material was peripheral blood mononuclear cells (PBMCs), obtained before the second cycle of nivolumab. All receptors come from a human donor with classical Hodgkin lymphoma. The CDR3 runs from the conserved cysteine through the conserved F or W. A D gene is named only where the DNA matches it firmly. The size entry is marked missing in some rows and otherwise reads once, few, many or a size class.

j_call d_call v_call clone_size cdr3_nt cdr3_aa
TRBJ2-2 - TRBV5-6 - TGTGCCAGCCTCGAGCAGGGGAATTTTAGGGAGCTGTTTTTT CASLEQGNFRELFF
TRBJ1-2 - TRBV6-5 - TGTGCCAGCAGCCAAGAACGGGTTGGCTACACCTTC CASSQERVGYTF
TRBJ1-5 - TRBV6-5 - TGTGCCAGCTCTAGGAATCAGCCCCAGCATTTT CASSRNQPQHF
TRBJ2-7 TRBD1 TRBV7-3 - TGTGCCAGCAGCTCCAGGACAGGGGCAGGATCCTACGAGCAGTACTTC CASSSRTGAGSYEQYF
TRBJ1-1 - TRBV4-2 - TGTGCCAGCAGCTTGGTCGGGGAAGCTTTCTTT CASSLVGEAFF
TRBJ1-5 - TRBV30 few TGTGCCTGGAGTGTACCGGGGACTGTCGGGTATCAGCCCCAGCATTTT CAWSVPGTVGYQPQHF
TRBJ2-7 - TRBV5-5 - TGTGCCAGCAGCGGAACAGGTTCGAACTACGAGCAGTACTTC CASSGTGSNYEQYF
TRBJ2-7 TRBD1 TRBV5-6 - TGTGCCAGCAGCCCCTGGGACAGGGGGTACGAGCAGTACTTC CASSPWDRGYEQYF
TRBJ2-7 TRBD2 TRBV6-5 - TGTGCCAGCACCAAGACTAGCGGGATCTCCTACGAGCAGTACTTC CASTKTSGISYEQYF
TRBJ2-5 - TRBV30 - TGTGCCTGGAGGGCGTTGTGGTGGGGGGAGACCCAGTACTTC CAWRALWWGETQYF
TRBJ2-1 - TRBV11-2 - TGTGCCAGCAGCTTAGGAGTTCTGGGCAATGAGCAGTTCTTC CASSLGVLGNEQFF
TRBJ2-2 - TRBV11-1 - TGTGCCAGCAGCTTAGAGCGGACCGGGGAGCTGTTTTTT CASSLERTGELFF
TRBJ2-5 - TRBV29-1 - TGCAGCGTTGAATATTCTGGGGAGACCCAGTACTTC CSVEYSGETQYF
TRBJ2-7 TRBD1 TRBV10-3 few TGTGCCATCGGACAGGTTGGCTACGAGCAGTACTTC CAIGQVGYEQYF
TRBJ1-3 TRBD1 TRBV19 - TGTGCCAGTACGGACAGGGAGACTGGAAACACCATATATTTT CASTDRETGNTIYF
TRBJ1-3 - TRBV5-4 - TGTGCCAGCAGCCGGGGGGGCAGGGAACGGTTCTCTGGAAACACCATATATTTT CASSRGGRERFSGNTIYF
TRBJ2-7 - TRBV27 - TGTGCCAGCAGAGTTCGGACAGTTTGGTCCGACCAGGGGGGTTCCTCCTACGAGCAGTACTTC CASRVRTVWSDQGGSSYEQYF
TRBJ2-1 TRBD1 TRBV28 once TGTGCCAGCACCGACAGGGGGCCCTTTGAGCAGTTCTTC CASTDRGPFEQFF
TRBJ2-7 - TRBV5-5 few TGTGCCAGCAGCTTAAACAGGGTCTACGAGCAGTACTTC CASSLNRVYEQYF
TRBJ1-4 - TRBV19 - TGTGCCAGTACCCCCGGGACCTTGGGGGCTGAAAAACTGTTTTTT CASTPGTLGAEKLFF
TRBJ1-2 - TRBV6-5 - TGTGCCAGCAGAGGAGGTGGTGGCTACACCTTC CASRGGGGYTF
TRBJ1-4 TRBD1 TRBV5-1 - TGCGCCAGCAGCCCCACCGGACAGGGGTCTAATGAAAAACTGTTTTTT CASSPTGQGSNEKLFF
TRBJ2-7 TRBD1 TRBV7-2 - TGTGCCAGCAGCAACCAGGGGGCCTCCTACGAGCAGTACTTC CASSNQGASYEQYF
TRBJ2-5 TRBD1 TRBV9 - TGTGCCAGCAGCGTAGGGACAGGGACAGGGCAAGAGACCCAGTACTTC CASSVGTGTGQETQYF
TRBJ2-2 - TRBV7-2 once TGTGCCAGCTGGGGAACCGGGGAGCTGTTTTTT CASWGTGELFF
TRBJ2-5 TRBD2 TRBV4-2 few TGTGCCAGCAGCCAAATTGGTAGCGGGGACATACAAGAGACCCAGTACTTC CASSQIGSGDIQETQYF
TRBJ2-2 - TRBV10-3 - TGTGCCATCAGTGGATCGGGTTTGGGCACCGGGGAGCTGTTTTTT CAISGSGLGTGELFF
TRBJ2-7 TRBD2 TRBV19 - TGTGCCAGTAGGACCGAGCGGGGGGGCCGGTACGAGCAGTACTTC CASRTERGGRYEQYF
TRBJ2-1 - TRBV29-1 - TGCAGCGTCGGGACTGGCTACAATGAGCAGTTCTTC CSVGTGYNEQFF
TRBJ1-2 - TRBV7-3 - TGTGCCAGCAGCTTAATTTCTGGGTATGGCTACACCTTC CASSLISGYGYTF